The present entry profiles one T cell receptor (beta chain) with its context. As yet, its antigen is unknown. This CDR3 has 16 residues. Germline V gene data show CDR1 as SEHNR and CDR2 as FQNEAQ (reference sequence). Germline trimming cut 3 bases from V and 4 bases from J; bases unmatched to any gene: 9. The data are from a study of T cell responses to AZD1222 COVID-19 vaccine. Study in general: Analyses pooled second doses at about 4 or about 12 weeks. Whole-study results and caveats: Vaccine-associated CD4 TCRs spanned spike, dominant at 160-218 and 743-854. White British people made up most donors, females outnumbered males, and clonal diversity was possibly underestimated. Baseline seropositives among AZD1222 recipients totaled only six or seven.

The method was immunoSEQ multiplex PCR; TCRdb's version includes in-frame clones alone and lacks a portion of them. The table shows some 120,000 clones, with approximately 89% occurring only once. This clonotype originated in an adult in good health. The chain joins TRBV7-9 to TRBJ2-7, with 10 nucleotides matching TRBD2. The specimen was peripheral blood, collected on day 0 of AZD1222 vaccination. CDR3 amino acids: CASSFGASGSGYEQYF. CDR3 bases: TGTGCCAGCAGCTTCGGGGCTAGCGGGAGCGGGTACGAGCAGTACTTC.